These 11 T cell receptor beta chains originate from one sample sequenced in a study of T-cell memory formation after mild COVID-19. TCRdb re-called the 5' RACE reads through MiXCR, storing one row per CDR3 protein. The top ten hold about 8.7% of the sample, which has a few hundred thousand distinct CDR3 sequences, about 20% seen once. Sequenced material: PBMCs or a T cell subset sorted from them (not recorded which). These receptors all come from an adult woman who had mild COVID-19 (a few samples of this study predate the infection). Cell type and time point are not known.

The CDR3 here is CASRSTGSGNTIYF. DNA of the CDR3: TGTGCCAGCAGATCGACCGGGAGCGGAAACACCATATATTTT. V usage is TRBV6-2 or TRBV6-3 and J usage is TRBJ1-3, with D uncertain. This CDR3 is 14 amino acids long. The V gene lost 6 bases and the J gene lost 4 bases, with 13 bases spanning the gap. Germline lookup yields CDR1 MNHEY and CDR2 SVGEGT.

In its sample, this clonotype was seen a few times. The chain employs TRBV6-2 or TRBV6-3 and TRBJ1-2; D unclear. The CDR3 loop spans 13 amino acids. CDR1 MNHEY and CDR2 SVGEGT come from the germline V gene. The V end lost 6 bases, the J end lost 8 bases, and 16 bases lay between the germline ends. Written as DNA, the CDR3 is TGTGCCAGCAGAAGGCCCCTCGTAGGGGGCTACACCTTC. Protein product: CASRRPLVGGYTF.

This clonotype was counted between two and nine times. This chain uses TRBV7-2 with TRBJ2-7, with TRBD2 matching 8 bases. Unmatched junction bases numbered 5, after V lost 3 bases and J lost 4 bases. CDR1 and CDR2 (germline): SGHTA, FQGNSA. The CDR3 covers 14 residues. Written as DNA, the CDR3 is TGTGCCAGCAGCTTGTCAGCGGGAGAATACGAGCAGTACTTC. The encoded protein is CASSLSAGEYEQYF.

The V gene is TRBV7-9, the J gene TRBJ2-3; 8 bases align to TRBD2. There are 16 residues in the CDR3. Unmatched junction bases numbered 7, after V lost 5 bases and J lost 0 bases. Germline V CDR1 and CDR2: SEHNR, FQNEAQ (reference sequence). CDR3 protein: CASSAVGTRSTDTQYF. The CDR3 bases are TGTGCCAGCAGCGCCGTCGGGACTAGAAGCACAGATACGCAGTATTTT.

This chain links TRBV7-9 with TRBJ2-1; TRBD2 matches at 13 bases. CDR1 is SEHNR, CDR2 FQNEAQ, per germline (reference sequence). This CDR3 region has 17 residues. V lost 1 base to trimming and J lost 6 bases; unmatched junction nucleotides: 6. CDR3 protein: CASSLELAGGPRNEQFF. As DNA, the CDR3 is TGTGCCAGCAGCTTAGAACTAGCGGGAGGGCCACGCAATGAGCAGTTCTTC.

This clonotype has only a few counts. The chain links TRBV5-1 to TRBJ1-1; weak D call: TRBD1 (6 bases). The germline V gene has CDR1 SGHRS and CDR2 YFSETQ. The CDR3 has 14 residues. Trimming shortened V by 4 bases and J by 1 base, and 11 bases separated the two germline ends. The CDR3 DNA follows: TGCGCCAGCAGCGCACAGGGTGAGAACACTGAAGCTTTCTTT. Amino acid sequence: CASSAQGENTEAFF.

This clonotype was seen more than once but under ten times. V gene TRBV6-6 combines with J gene TRBJ2-3; TRBD2 aligns across 7 bases. V trimming: 5 bases; J trimming: 6 bases; junction bases outside the gene matches: 14. This CDR3 has 16 residues. The germline CDR1 and CDR2 sequences are MNHNY and SVGAGI (reference sequence). The CDR3 region has the DNA TGTGCCAGCAGTGATCCGGGCGGGAGTGGATGGGATACGCAGTATTTT. It yields the protein CASSDPGGSGWDTQYF.

The chain joins TRBV18 to TRBJ2-4; D might be TRBD1 (6 bases). Germline V gene data show CDR1 as KGHSH and CDR2 as LQKENI. Trimming removed 4 bases at V and 5 bases at J, with 9 bases between. CDR3 size: 13 residues. The CDR3, as DNA: TGTGCCAGCTCACTTAACAGGGAAAACATTCAGTACTTC. This gives the protein CASSLNRENIQYF.

Only a few counts were recorded for this clonotype. The chain links TRBV4-2 to TRBJ2-7; D might be TRBD2 (6 bases). This CDR3 has 15 amino acids. Germline V gene sequence: CDR1 LGHNA, CDR2 YNFKEQ. The ends were cut back, 0 bases at V and 0 bases at J, with 9 bases in the middle. CDR3 loop: CASSQEGGTSYEQYF. In DNA, the CDR3 is TGTGCCAGCAGCCAAGAGGGCGGGACCTCCTACGAGCAGTACTTC.

This clonotype was seen a handful of times. This chain connects TRBV5-1 to TRBJ2-7; a weak D match, TRBD1 (5 bases). The CDR3 extends over 15 amino acids. Germline CDR1 and CDR2: SGHRS and YFSETQ. Trimming took 0 bases from V and 4 from J, leaving 14 bases between them. CDR3 sequence reads: CASSLDVQGRYEQYF. The DNA for the CDR3 is TGCGCCAGCAGCTTGGACGTTCAGGGTCGGTACGAGCAGTACTTC.

This clonotype was detected a few times. This chain joins TRBV7-9 and TRBJ1-2; no reliable D call. Looked up from germline, CDR1 is SEHNR and CDR2 is FQNEAQ (reference sequence). The CDR3 contains 16 residues. The ends were cut back, 1 base at V and 2 bases at J, with 14 bases in the middle. As DNA, the CDR3 is TGTGCCAGCAGCTTAGACCGGTCCGTAGTCAACTATGGCTACACCTTC. Translated, it gives CASSLDRSVVNYGYTF.